These 26 T cell receptor beta chains were all obtained from the same sample, sequenced in a study of shared T cell receptors in the human thymus. TCRdb keeps only in-frame clones here, not all; method: immunoSEQ multiplex PCR. This sample carries a few hundred thousand clones, 85% to 95% of them seen once, and the ten largest clones take roughly 0.02%. Sequencing was done on a sample of thymocytes. These receptors were obtained from a human donor.

V usage is TRBV15 and J usage is TRBJ2-6; 7 nucleotides align to TRBD1. Trimming took 4 bases from V and 0 from J; bases not matched to a gene: 0. CDR1 is LNHNV, CDR2 YYDKDF, per germline (reference sequence). CDR3 length: 15 amino acids. This CDR3 is CATSTGGSGANVLTF. The CDR3 coding sequence is TGTGCCACCAGCACAGGGGGCTCTGGGGCCAACGTCCTGACTTTC.

The V gene is TRBV19, the J gene TRBJ1-5; D gene uncertain. CDR1 is LNHDA and CDR2 is SQIVND in the germline V gene (reference sequence). The CDR3 spans 17 residues. Trimming took off 3 bases at V and 0 bases at J, with 15 bases between the two ends. CDR3 DNA sequence: TGTGCCAGTAGTATGCATCCAGTACCTTATAGCAATCAGCCCCAGCATTTT. It is translated as CASSMHPVPYSNQPQHF.

The chain joins TRBV27 to TRBJ2-5; the match to TRBD2 covers 15 bases. Looked up from germline, CDR1 is MNHEY and CDR2 is SMNVEV (reference sequence). V lost 5 bases, J lost 4 bases, and 11 bases stayed unmatched. CDR3 length: 18 amino acids. CDR3 DNA sequence: TGTGCCAGCAGTCCCACCAGGACTAGCGGGAGGGCCGGAGAGACCCAGTACTTC. Translating it yields CASSPTRTSGRAGETQYF.

The chain has TRBV5-6 and TRBJ2-7; D not resolved. The CDR3 runs to 18 residues. Trimming cost V 0 bases and J 2 bases, with 21 bases left between them. Per the germline V gene, CDR1 is SGHDT and CDR2 is YYEEEE. CDR3 amino acids: CASSLGYGPGTLAYEQYF. In nucleotides, the CDR3 is TGTGCCAGCAGCTTGGGATATGGCCCCGGTACCCTAGCCTACGAGCAGTACTTC. Full variable domain (remainder filled in from reference TRBV5-6 and TRBJ2-7): DAGVTQSPTHLIKTRGQQVTLRCSPKSGHDTVSWYQQALGQGPQFIFQYYEEEERQRGNFPDRFSGHQFPNYSSELNVNALLLGDSALYLCASSLGYGPGTLAYEQYFGPGTRLTVT.

The V and J genes are TRBV11-2 and TRBJ2-7, with 9 bases aligning to TRBD2. The CDR3 totals 15 residues. Trimming removed 5 bases from V and 2 bases from J; junction bases left unmatched: 7. CDR1 and CDR2 from the germline V gene are SGHAT and FQNNGV. The CDR3, as DNA: TGTGCCAGCAGCCCCCCTGGCGGGAGGGCCTACGAGCAGTACTTC. This gives the protein CASSPPGGRAYEQYF.

V usage is TRBV11-2 and J usage is TRBJ2-1; D gene uncertain. Germline V CDR1 and CDR2: SGHAT, FQNNGV. V was pared by 0 bases and J by 9 bases, with 9 bases between. The CDR3 runs 13 residues. Here the CDR3 DNA reads TGTGCCAGCAGCTTAGAGTTGGTTGCTGAGCAGTTCTTC. This gives the protein CASSLELVAEQFF.

The chain is built from TRBV19 and TRBJ2-2; 8 bases match TRBD1. The germline V gene has CDR1 LNHDA and CDR2 SQIVND (reference sequence). The CDR3 is 14 residues long. V was pared by 7 bases and J by 4 bases, with 5 bases of the junction left unmatched. CDR3 bases: TGTGCCAGTACCAGGGGGCCGACCACCGGGGAGCTGTTTTTT. As protein: CASTRGPTTGELFF.

The gene calls are TRBV11-2 and TRBJ2-7; D is undetermined. V was cut by 1 base and J by 2 bases, with 12 bases left in between. The length of the CDR3 is 15 residues. CDR1 and CDR2 from the germline V gene are SGHAT and FQNNGV. CDR3: CASSLALGVAYEQYF. CDR3 coding DNA: TGTGCCAGCAGCTTAGCGTTAGGTGTCGCCTACGAGCAGTACTTC.

The chain employs TRBV15 and TRBJ2-7, with D hard to call. CDR3 size: 15 residues. CDR1 LNHNV and CDR2 YYDKDF come from the germline V gene (reference sequence). V was shortened by 0 bases and J by 2 bases, with 11 bases between the two germline ends. Here the CDR3 DNA reads TGTGCCACCAGCAGAGATCAAACAGACGCCTACGAGCAGTACTTC. Amino acids: CATSRDQTDAYEQYF.

The chain carries TRBV2 and TRBJ2-7; 16 positions match TRBD2. The CDR3 runs 18 residues. Germline assignment: CDR1 SNHLY and CDR2 FYNNEI. Trimming removed 3 bases from V and 4 bases from J; junction bases left unmatched: 9. CDR3 nucleotide sequence: TGTGCCAGCAGTGACCCGGGACTAGCGGGAGGGAATCCTTACGAGCAGTACTTC. Encoded protein: CASSDPGLAGGNPYEQYF.

The chain combines TRBV28 with TRBJ2-1; possibly TRBD2 for D (5 bases). The germline gives CDR1 MDHEN, CDR2 SYDVKM. The CDR3 totals 15 residues. Between the trimmed V and J ends, which lost 6 bases and 0 bases, there was a span of 12 bases. The CDR3 DNA reads TGTGCCAGCAGCTTTAGAGGGAGCTCCTACAATGAGCAGTTCTTC. Its translation: CASSFRGSSYNEQFF. The whole variable domain, remainder taken from reference TRBV28 and TRBJ2-1, is DVKVTQSSRYLVKRTGEKVFLECVQDMDHENMFWYRQDPGLGLRLIYFSYDVKMKEKGDIPEGYSVSREKKERFSLILESASTNQTSMYLCASSFRGSSYNEQFFGPGTRLTVL.

In the case of this clone: Distinct nucleotide sequences in the sample also encode this CDR3. The V call is TRBV27, the J call TRBJ2-5; D could derive from TRBD1 or TRBD2 (5 bases each). V was clipped by 6 bases and J by 9 bases, with 17 bases between them. The CDR3 spans 13 residues. Germline CDR1 is MNHEY and CDR2 is SMNVEV (reference sequence). The CDR3 is CASSWDPFGSQYF. CDR3 in DNA: TGTGCCAGCAGCTGGGACCCTTTCGGGTCCCAGTACTTC.

V gene TRBV27 combines with J gene TRBJ2-5, with D uncertain. Trimming took 6 bases from V and 2 from J, leaving 7 bases between them. The CDR3 covers 12 residues. Per the germline V gene, CDR1 is MNHEY and CDR2 is SMNVEV (reference sequence). CDR3 bases: TGTGCCAGCAGCAATCGACAAGAGACCCAGTACTTC. Protein: CASSNRQETQYF.

This clone was seen only once. The chain links TRBV19 to TRBJ2-1; 8 bases are a match to TRBD1. The CDR3 is 15 residues long. J was trimmed by 4 bases and V by 5 bases; bases with no gene match: 7. The germline V gene has CDR1 LNHDA and CDR2 SQIVND (reference sequence). This CDR3 is CASSGPDRVYNEQFF. The CDR3 DNA is TGTGCCAGTAGTGGGCCGGACAGGGTATACAATGAGCAGTTCTTC.

V usage is TRBV6-5 and J usage is TRBJ1-2, with a tentative D call TRBD1 (6 bases). Germline lookup yields CDR1 MNHEY and CDR2 SVGAGI. Trimming cost V 6 bases and J 4 bases, with 12 bases left between them. This CDR3 has 13 residues. The CDR3 nucleotides are TGTGCCAGCAGCCCAACAGGGAGCTATGGCTACACCTTC. The encoded protein is CASSPTGSYGYTF.

In nucleotides, the CDR3 is TGTGCCAGCTCGGCAGGGCAATCCTACGAGCAGTACTTC. Translated, it gives CASSAGQSYEQYF. J is TRBJ2-7 and V is TRBV28; D is perhaps TRBD1 (5 bases). V was clipped by 8 bases and J by 1 base, with 12 bases between them. The CDR3 covers 13 residues. The V gene's germline CDR1 is MDHEN and CDR2 SYDVKM.

This sequence joins TRBV11-2 and TRBJ2-2; tentative D call: TRBD1 (5 bases). This CDR3 has 13 amino acids. Germline V gene data show CDR1 as SGHAT and CDR2 as FQNNGV. Trimming left V 4 bases short and J 8 bases short, with 11 bases between. The CDR3 reads CASSSGPLGELFF. The CDR3 DNA reads TGTGCCAGCAGCTCAGGGCCCCTAGGGGAGCTGTTTTTT.

A few counts support this clone. V gene TRBV7-3 combines with J gene TRBJ2-7; 10 positions match TRBD2. Germline lookup yields CDR1 SGHTA and CDR2 FQGTGA. CDR3 size: 21 residues. V gave up 2 bases and J gave up 4 bases; unmatched junction bases: 23. The CDR3 nucleotides are TGTGCCAGCAGCTTAGAACCCCTCCCCGGGCTAGCGGGAGAGGAAGGGTACGAGCAGTACTTC. This encodes CASSLEPLPGLAGEEGYEQYF.

J is TRBJ1-2 and V is TRBV10-2, with 9 positions matching TRBD1. The CDR3 consists of 15 residues. Germline values: CDR1 WSHSY, CDR2 SAAADI. J was trimmed by 0 bases and V by 3 bases; bases with no gene match: 2. This chain's CDR3 is CASSDRDRANYGYTF. CDR3 bases: TGCGCCAGCAGTGACCGGGACAGGGCTAACTATGGCTACACCTTC.

The V gene is TRBV15, the J gene TRBJ2-1; 8 positions match TRBD2. This CDR3 comprises 18 residues. V was clipped by 4 bases and J by 12 bases; unmatched bases: 23. The germline V gene has CDR1 LNHNV and CDR2 YYDKDF (reference sequence). The CDR3 spells CATSILTDHRDREGGQFF. As DNA, the CDR3 is TGTGCCACCAGCATACTTACCGACCACAGGGACCGGGAGGGAGGGCAGTTCTTC.

This chain connects TRBV5-5 to TRBJ2-5; perhaps TRBD1 as D (5 bases). Trimming pared 3 bases from V and 5 bases from J, leaving 14 bases between. This CDR3 contains 14 residues. Per germline, CDR1 SGHKS and CDR2 YYEKEE (reference sequence). The CDR3 nucleotides read TGTGCCAGCAGCTGGATTCCAGGGTATGAGACCCAGTACTTC. It encodes CASSWIPGYETQYF.

The chain links TRBV5-6 to TRBJ2-1; D remains ambiguous. The CDR3 contains 14 residues. Trimming took 0 bases from V and 12 from J, leaving 16 bases between them. The germline CDR1 and CDR2 sequences are SGHDT and YYEEEE. Here the CDR3 reads CASSLGTVPMRQFF. DNA of the CDR3: TGTGCCAGCAGCTTGGGGACCGTCCCAATGAGGCAGTTCTTC.

The chain recombines TRBV5-4 with TRBJ2-7; a weak D match, TRBD2 (6 bases). CDR1 and CDR2 from the germline V gene are SGHNT and YYREEE (reference sequence). CDR3 length: 17 amino acids. Trimming took 4 bases from V and 7 from J, leaving 27 bases between them. The CDR3 coding sequence is TGTGCCAGCAGCCGAGGCGGGACCGGGACCCCCCGGATAGAGCAGTACTTC. Protein product: CASSRGGTGTPRIEQYF.

The V call is TRBV27, the J call TRBJ1-2, with TRBD1 identical over 7 bases. The CDR3 contains 17 residues. From germline, CDR1 is MNHEY and CDR2 SMNVEV (reference sequence). With V trimmed by 6 bases and J by 5 bases, 18 bases remained unmatched. CDR3 sequence reads: CASSPISSGGNLYGYTF. CDR3 DNA: TGTGCCAGCAGCCCTATATCCTCAGGGGGGAATTTATATGGCTACACCTTC.

The rearrangement joins TRBV5-6 to TRBJ2-3, with no clear D. The CDR3 has 13 residues. The ends were cut back, 4 bases at V and 6 bases at J, with 12 bases in the middle. CDR1 SGHDT and CDR2 YYEEEE come from the germline V gene. The CDR3 loop is CASSPRPSDTQYF. DNA for the CDR3: TGTGCCAGCAGCCCGCGCCCGTCGGATACGCAGTATTTT. The full variable domain, in which reference TRBV5-6 and TRBJ2-3 provide the parts outside the CDR3, is DAGVTQSPTHLIKTRGQQVTLRCSPKSGHDTVSWYQQALGQGPQFIFQYYEEEERQRGNFPDRFSGHQFPNYSSELNVNALLLGDSALYLCASSPRPSDTQYFGPGTRLTVL.

The chain combines TRBV29-1 with TRBJ2-7, with a tentative D call TRBD2 (5 bases). Trimming removed 4 bases at V and 6 bases at J, with 16 bases between. Germline lookup yields CDR1 SQVTM and CDR2 ANQGSEA. CDR3 size: 13 residues. The CDR3 nucleotides are TGCAGCGTTGTGACCGGGATGATGGGCGAGCAGTACTTC. Amino acids: CSVVTGMMGEQYF.